This T cell receptor (beta chain) was sequenced during a study of CD8 T cells in ankylosing spondylitis. A note on this clonotype: Its antigen is currently unknown.

Via MiXCR, TCRdb re-called the 5' RACE reads, giving one row per CDR3 protein. This sample yields tens of thousands of distinct CDR3 sequences, of which 27% are seen a single time; roughly 60% belongs to the top ten. General observations from the study: Earlier work had already found some motif variants in reactive arthritis synovial fluid and blood. Characteristic of ankylosing spondylitis blood, it appeared, was a TCR beta motif comprising roughly eight highly homologous variants.

The CDR3 loop spans 17 amino acids. Germline CDR1 reads SGHTA; CDR2 reads FQGTGA. Trimming pared 4 bases from V and 0 bases from J, leaving 17 bases between. Sequenced: blood, either unsorted or a sorted T cell fraction (not recorded which). This chain uses TRBV7-3 with TRBJ2-3; possible D gene TRBD1, 8 bases. This receptor was obtained from a male donor with ankylosing spondylitis or in good health (not recorded which). CDR3 in amino acids: CASSSQGAGVSTDTQYF. CDR3 DNA: TGTGCCAGCAGCTCCCAGGGGGCGGGGGTTAGCACAGATACGCAGTATTTT. The entire variable domain, with the rest obtained from reference TRBV7-3 and TRBJ2-3, is as follows: GAGVSQTPSNKVTEKGKYVELRCDPISGHTALYWYRQSLGQGPEFLIYFQGTGAADDSGLPNDRFFAVRPEGSVSTLKIQRTERGDSAVYLCASSSQGAGVSTDTQYFGPGTRLTVL.